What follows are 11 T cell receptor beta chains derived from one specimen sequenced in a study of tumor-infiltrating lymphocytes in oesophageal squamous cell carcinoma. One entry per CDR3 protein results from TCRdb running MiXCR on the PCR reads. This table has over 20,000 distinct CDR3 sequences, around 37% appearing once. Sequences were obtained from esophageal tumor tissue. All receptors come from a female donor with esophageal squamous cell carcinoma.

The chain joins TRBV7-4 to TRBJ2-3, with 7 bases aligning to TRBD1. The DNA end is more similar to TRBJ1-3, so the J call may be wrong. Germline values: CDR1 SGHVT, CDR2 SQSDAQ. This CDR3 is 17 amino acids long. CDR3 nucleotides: TGTGCCAGCAGCTTAGGACAGGGATTTGGGACTGGAAACACCATATATTTT. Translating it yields CASSLGQGFGTGNTIYF.

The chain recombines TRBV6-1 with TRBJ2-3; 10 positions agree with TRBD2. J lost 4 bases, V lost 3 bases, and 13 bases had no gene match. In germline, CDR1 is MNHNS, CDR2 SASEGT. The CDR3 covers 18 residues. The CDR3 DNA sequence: TGTGCCAGCAGTGACGGGGTAGCGGGAGGAAGTGGGCCAGATACGCAGTATTTT. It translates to CASSDGVAGGSGPDTQYF.

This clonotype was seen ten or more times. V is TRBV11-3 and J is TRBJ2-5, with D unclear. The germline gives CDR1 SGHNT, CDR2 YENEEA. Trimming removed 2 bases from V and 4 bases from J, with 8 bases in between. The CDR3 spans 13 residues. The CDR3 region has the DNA TGTGCCAGCAGCTTAAATAGCTTAGAGACCCAGTACTTC. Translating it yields CASSLNSLETQYF.

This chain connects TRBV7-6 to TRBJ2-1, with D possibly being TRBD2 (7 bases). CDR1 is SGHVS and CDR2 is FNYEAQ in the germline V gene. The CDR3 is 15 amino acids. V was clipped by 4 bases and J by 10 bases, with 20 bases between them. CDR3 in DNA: TGTGCCAGCAGCTCCGTGGGGAGGGGGGTCTACGAGCAGTTCTTC. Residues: CASSSVGRGVYEQFF. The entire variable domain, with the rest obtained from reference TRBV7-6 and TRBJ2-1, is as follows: GAGVSQSPRYKVTKRGQDVALRCDPISGHVSLYWYRQALGQGPEFLTYFNYEAQQDKSGLPNDRFSAERPEGSISTLTIQRTEQRDSAMYRCASSSVGRGVYEQFFGPGTRLTVL.

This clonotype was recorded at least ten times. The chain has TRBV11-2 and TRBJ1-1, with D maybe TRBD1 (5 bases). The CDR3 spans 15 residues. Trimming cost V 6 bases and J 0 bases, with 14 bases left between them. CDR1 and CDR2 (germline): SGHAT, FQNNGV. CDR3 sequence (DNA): TGTGCCAGCAGATATACAGGCCACATGAACACTGAAGCTTTCTTT. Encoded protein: CASRYTGHMNTEAFF. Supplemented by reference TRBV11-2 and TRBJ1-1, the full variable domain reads EAGVAQSPRYKIIEKRQSVAFWCNPISGHATLYWYQQILGQGPKLLIQFQNNGVVDDSQLPKDRFSAERLKGVDSTLKIQPAKLEDSAVYLCASRYTGHMNTEAFFGQGTRLTVV.

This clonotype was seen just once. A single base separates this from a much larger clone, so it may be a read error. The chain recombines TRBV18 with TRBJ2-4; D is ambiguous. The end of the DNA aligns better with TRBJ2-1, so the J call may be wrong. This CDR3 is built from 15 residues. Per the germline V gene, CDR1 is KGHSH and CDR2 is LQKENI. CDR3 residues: CASSPSQFVKERQFF. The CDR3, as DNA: TGTGCCAGCTCACCGTCGCAATTTGTTAAGGAGAGGCAGTTCTTC.

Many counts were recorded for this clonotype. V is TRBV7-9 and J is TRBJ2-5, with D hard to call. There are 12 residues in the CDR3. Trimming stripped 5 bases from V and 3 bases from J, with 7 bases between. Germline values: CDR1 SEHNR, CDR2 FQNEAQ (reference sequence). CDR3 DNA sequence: TGTGCCAGCAGCAAAATGGAAGAGACCCAGTACTTC. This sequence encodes CASSKMEETQYF. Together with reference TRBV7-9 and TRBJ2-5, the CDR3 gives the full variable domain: DTGVSQNPRHKITKRGQNVTFRCDPISEHNRLYWYRQTLGQGPEFLTYFQNEAQLEKSRLLSDRFSAERPKGSFSTLEIQRTEQGDSAMYLCASSKMEETQYFGPGTRLLVL.

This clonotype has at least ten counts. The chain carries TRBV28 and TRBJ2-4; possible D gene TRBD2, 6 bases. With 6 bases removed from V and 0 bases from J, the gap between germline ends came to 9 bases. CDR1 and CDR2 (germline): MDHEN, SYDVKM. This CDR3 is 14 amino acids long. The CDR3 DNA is TGTGCCAGCAGCCCGGGACTAGCCAAAAACATTCAGTACTTC. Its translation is CASSPGLAKNIQYF.

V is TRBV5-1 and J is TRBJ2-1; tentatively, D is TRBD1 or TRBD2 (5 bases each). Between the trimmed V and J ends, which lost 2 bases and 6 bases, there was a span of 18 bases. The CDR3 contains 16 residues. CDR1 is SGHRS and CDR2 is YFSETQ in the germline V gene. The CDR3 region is CASSFVPRDRSNEQFF. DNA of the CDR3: TGCGCCAGCAGCTTCGTTCCACGGGACCGGAGCAATGAGCAGTTCTTC.

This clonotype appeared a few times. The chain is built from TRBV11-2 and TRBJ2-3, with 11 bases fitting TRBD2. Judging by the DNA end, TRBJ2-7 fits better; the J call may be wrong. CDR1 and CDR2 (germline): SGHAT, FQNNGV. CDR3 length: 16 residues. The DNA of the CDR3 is TGTGCCAGCAGCGTAACTAGCGGGAGCTTTAGCTACGAGCAGTACTTC. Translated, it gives CASSVTSGSFSYEQYF.

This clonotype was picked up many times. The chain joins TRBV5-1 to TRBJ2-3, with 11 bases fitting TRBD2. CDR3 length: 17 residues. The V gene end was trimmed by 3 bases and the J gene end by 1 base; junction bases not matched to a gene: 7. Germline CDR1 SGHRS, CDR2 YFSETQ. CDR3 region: CASSSGTSGSGTDTQYF. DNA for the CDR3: TGCGCCAGCAGCTCAGGGACTAGCGGATCCGGCACAGATACGCAGTATTTT.